This T cell receptor (beta chain) was identified during a study of cytomegalovirus exposure and HLA in healthy donors. About the research overall: Later analysis reported that the roughly 120 validation repertoires shared the platform of the approximately 690 first-cohort repertoires.

This clone was detected only a few times. The antigen is not known. This CDR3 spans 13 amino acids. Germline V gives CDR1 WNHNN, CDR2 SYGVQD (reference sequence). V lost 8 bases and J 9 bases, leaving 16 bases between the germline ends. Overall study findings and caveats: In vitro checks showed that a few CMV-associated chains really do target CMV antigens.

Clones were read by immunoSEQ multiplex PCR, and TCRdb kept only the in-frame ones, dropping some. The sample gives approximately 62,000 clones, about 91% of which show up once; about 1.2% is in the top ten. The chain is built from TRBV10-1 and TRBJ2-2; D gene uncertain. The TCR originated in a woman younger than 35 in good health and CMV-seronegative. Sequencing was performed on PBMCs. CDR3 loop: CASSPSEARELFF. The CDR3 region has the DNA TGCGCCAGCTCCCCGAGCGAGGCCCGGGAGCTGTTTTTT.